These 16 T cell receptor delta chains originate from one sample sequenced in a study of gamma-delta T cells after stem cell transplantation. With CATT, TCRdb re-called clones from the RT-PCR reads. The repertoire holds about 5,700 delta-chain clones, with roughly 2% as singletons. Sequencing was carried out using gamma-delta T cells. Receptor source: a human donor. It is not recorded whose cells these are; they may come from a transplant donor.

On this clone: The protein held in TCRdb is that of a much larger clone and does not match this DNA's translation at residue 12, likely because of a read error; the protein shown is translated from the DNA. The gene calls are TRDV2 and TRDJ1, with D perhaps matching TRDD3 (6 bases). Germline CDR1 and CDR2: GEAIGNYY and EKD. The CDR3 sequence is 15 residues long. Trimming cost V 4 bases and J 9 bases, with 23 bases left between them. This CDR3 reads CACDGVGLGTLELIF. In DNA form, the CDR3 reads TGTGCCTGTGATGGGGTCGGCCTGGGGACTCTGGAACTCATCTTT.

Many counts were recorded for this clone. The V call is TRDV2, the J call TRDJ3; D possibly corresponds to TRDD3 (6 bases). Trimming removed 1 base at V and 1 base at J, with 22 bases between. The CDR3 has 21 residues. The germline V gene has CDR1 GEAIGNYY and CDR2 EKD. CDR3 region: CACDTIGGTGRHSWDTRQMFF. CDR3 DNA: TGTGCCTGTGACACAATCGGAGGTACTGGGCGCCATTCCTGGGACACCCGACAGATGTTTTTC.

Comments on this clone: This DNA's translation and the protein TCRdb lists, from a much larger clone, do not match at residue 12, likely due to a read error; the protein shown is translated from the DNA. For the CDR3, the DNA is TGTGCCTGTGACATCTGGGGAGCCACCGATAAACGCATCTTT. Amino acid sequence: CACDIWGATDKRIF. This sequence joins TRDV2 and TRDJ1, with a tentative D call TRDD3 (6 bases). This CDR3 spans 14 amino acids. The V gene's germline CDR1 is GEAIGNYY and CDR2 EKD.

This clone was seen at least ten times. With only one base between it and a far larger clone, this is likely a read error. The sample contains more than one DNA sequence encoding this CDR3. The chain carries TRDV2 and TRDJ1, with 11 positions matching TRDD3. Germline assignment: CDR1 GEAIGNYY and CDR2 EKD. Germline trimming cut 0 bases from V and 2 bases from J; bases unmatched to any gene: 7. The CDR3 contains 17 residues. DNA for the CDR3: TGTGCCTGTGACACCTTACTGGGGGATAGTCAGACCGATAAACTCATCTTT. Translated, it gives CACDTLLGDSQTDKLIF.

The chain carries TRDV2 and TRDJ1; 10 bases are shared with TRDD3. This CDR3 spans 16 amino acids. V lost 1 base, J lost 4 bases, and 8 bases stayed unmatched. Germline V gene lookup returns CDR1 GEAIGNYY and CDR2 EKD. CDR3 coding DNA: TGTGCCTGTGACACATTACTGGGGGATGGCCACGATAAACTCATCTTT. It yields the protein CACDTLLGDGHDKLIF.

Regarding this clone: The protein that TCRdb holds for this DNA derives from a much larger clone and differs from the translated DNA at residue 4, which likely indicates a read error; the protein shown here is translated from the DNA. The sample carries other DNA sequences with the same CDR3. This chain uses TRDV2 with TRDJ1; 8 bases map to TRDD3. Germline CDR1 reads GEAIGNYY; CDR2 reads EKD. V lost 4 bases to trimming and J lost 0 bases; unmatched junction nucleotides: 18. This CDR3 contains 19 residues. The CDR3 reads CACEGVLGSTGGYTDKLIF. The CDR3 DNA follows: TGTGCCTGTGAGGGTGTGCTCGGCTCTACTGGGGGGTACACCGATAAACTCATCTTT.

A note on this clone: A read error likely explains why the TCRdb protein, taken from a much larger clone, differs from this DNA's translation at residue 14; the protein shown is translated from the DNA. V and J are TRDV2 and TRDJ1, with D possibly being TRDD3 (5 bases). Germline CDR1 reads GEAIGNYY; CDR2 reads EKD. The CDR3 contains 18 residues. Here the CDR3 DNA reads TGTGCCTGTGACGGACTCAGAGACGCCGTGGGGTACACCGGTAAACTCATCTTT. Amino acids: CACDGLRDAVGYTGKLIF.

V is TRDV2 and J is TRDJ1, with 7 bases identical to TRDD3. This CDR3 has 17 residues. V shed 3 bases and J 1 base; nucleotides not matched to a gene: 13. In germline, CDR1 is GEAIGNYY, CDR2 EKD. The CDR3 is CACDALDAGGCTDKLIF. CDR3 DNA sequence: TGTGCCTGTGACGCGCTCGATGCTGGGGGGTGCACCGATAAACTCATCTTT.

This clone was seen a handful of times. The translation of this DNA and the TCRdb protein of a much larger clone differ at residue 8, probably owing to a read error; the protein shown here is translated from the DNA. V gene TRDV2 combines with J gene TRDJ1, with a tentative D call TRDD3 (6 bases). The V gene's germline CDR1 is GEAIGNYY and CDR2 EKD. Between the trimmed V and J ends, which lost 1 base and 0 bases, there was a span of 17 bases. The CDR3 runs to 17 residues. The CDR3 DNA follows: TGTGCCTGTGACACTCTGGGGAATACGGTGTACACCGATAAACTCATCTTT. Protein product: CACDTLGNTVYTDKLIF.

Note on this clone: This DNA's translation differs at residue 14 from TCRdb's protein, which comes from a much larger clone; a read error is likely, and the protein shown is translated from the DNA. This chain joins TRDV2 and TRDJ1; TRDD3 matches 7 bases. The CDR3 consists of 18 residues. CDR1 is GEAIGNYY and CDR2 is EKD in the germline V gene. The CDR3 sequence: CACDTVQGGGSNTNKLIF. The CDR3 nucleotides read TGTGCCTGTGACACCGTACAGGGCGGGGGATCTAACACCAATAAACTCATCTTT.

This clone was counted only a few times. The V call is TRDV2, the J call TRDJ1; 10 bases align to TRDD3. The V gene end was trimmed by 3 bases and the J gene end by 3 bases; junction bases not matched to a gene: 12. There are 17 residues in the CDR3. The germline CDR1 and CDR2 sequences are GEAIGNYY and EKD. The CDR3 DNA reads TGTGCCTGTGACCAGTTAATGGGGGATACAGGACCCGATAAACTCATCTTT. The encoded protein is CACDQLMGDTGPDKLIF.

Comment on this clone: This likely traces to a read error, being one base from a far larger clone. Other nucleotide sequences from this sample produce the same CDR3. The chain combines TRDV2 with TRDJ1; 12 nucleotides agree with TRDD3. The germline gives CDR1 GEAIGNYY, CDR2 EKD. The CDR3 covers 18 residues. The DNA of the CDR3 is TGTGCTTGTGACTCGTTACTGGGGGATACAAGTTACACCGATAAACTCATCTTT. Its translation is CACDSLLGDTSYTDKLIF.

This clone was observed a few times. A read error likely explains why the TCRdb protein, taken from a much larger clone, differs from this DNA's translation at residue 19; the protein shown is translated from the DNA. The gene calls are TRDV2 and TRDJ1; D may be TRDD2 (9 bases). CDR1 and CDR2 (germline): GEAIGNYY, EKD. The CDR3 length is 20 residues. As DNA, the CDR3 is TGTGCCTGTGACGCCGTTCCTTCCTACGAAGGGATACGCGGAGACGGTAAACTCACCTTT. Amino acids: CACDAVPSYEGIRGDGKLTF.

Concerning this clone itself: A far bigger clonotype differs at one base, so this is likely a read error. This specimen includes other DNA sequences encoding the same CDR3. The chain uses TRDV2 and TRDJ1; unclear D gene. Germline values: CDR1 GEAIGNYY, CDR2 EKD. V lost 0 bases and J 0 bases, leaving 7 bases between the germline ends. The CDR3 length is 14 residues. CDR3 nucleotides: TGTGCCTGTGACACCGCAGGGTACACCGATAAACTCATCTTT. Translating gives CACDTAGYTDKLIF.

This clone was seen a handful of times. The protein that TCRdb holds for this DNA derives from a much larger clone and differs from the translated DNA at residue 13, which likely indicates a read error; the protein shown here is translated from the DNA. The CDR3 loop reads CACDRLSGGYAGTTDKLIF. In DNA, the CDR3 is TGTGCCTGTGATCGTCTCAGTGGGGGATACGCGGGGACCACCGATAAACTCATCTTT. V gene TRDV2 combines with J gene TRDJ1; 11 nucleotides line up with TRDD3. The V gene end was trimmed by 4 bases and the J gene end by 1 base; junction bases not matched to a gene: 16. The CDR3 length is 19 residues. Looked up from germline, CDR1 is GEAIGNYY and CDR2 is EKD.

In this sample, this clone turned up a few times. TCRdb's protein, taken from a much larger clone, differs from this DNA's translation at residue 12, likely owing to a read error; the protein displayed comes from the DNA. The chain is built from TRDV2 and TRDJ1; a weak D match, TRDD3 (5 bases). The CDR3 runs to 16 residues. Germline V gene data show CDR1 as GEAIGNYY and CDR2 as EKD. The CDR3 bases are TGTGCCTGTGACACCGTGGGGACCCGAAACACCAATAAACTCATCTTT. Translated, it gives CACDTVGTRNTNKLIF.